One and the same sample provided the 22 T cell receptor beta chains below, sequenced in a study of cytomegalovirus exposure and HLA in healthy donors. Amplification used 60 Vbeta primers and 13 Jbeta primers. TCRdb keeps only in-frame clones here, not all; method: immunoSEQ multiplex PCR. This sample has just over 150,000 clones, with roughly 79% found just once. Sequencing was performed on PBMCs. These receptors were obtained from a woman between 50 and 59 years old in good health and CMV-seropositive.

The chain combines TRBV5-6 with TRBJ1-6, with D maybe TRBD1 (6 bases). CDR1 is SGHDT and CDR2 is YYEEEE in the germline V gene. V was pared by 1 base and J by 8 bases, with 10 bases between. There are 14 residues in the CDR3. The CDR3 reads CASSLKTGYSPLHF. The CDR3 DNA sequence: TGTGCCAGCAGCTTGAAGACAGGATATTCACCCCTCCACTTT.

V and J are TRBV6-6 and TRBJ1-1; 7 bases align to TRBD1. CDR3 size: 14 residues. The germline V gene encodes CDR1 MNHNY and CDR2 SVGAGI (reference sequence). V was pared by 2 bases and J by 6 bases, with 6 bases of the junction left unmatched. CDR3 residues: CASSYVQGVSEAFF. The DNA of the CDR3 is TGTGCCAGCAGTTACGTCCAGGGGGTCTCTGAAGCTTTCTTT.

The rearrangement joins TRBV10-2 to TRBJ1-1; TRBD1 is a possible D gene (6 bases). The CDR3 runs 14 residues. V lost 10 bases to trimming and J lost 1 base, with 16 bases between them. Germline CDR1 and CDR2: WSHSY and SAAADI. As DNA, the CDR3 is TGCGCCACCCGGACAGTGTCGAAGAACACTGAAGCTTTCTTT. It yields the protein CATRTVSKNTEAFF.

On this clone itself: Other DNA sequences in this sample translate to the same CDR3. V gene TRBV18 combines with J gene TRBJ1-1; no clear D. Trimming removed 2 bases at V and 3 bases at J, with 7 bases between. Germline values: CDR1 KGHSH, CDR2 LQKENI. The CDR3 is made up of 13 amino acids. DNA for the CDR3: TGTGCCAGCTCACCAGGGCTCGACACTGAAGCTTTCTTT. The encoded protein is CASSPGLDTEAFF.

With respect to this clone: The sample contains more than one DNA sequence encoding this CDR3. This chain links TRBV28 with TRBJ1-5; possibly TRBD1 for D (6 bases). The V gene's germline CDR1 is MDHEN and CDR2 SYDVKM. This CDR3 has 13 residues. Trimming shortened V by 6 bases and J by 6 bases, and 12 bases separated the two germline ends. The CDR3 loop is CASSPNRVQPQHF. The CDR3 DNA follows: TGTGCCAGCAGCCCGAACAGGGTTCAGCCCCAGCATTTT.

The CDR3 here is CASSVGRSGRDEQFF. The CDR3 DNA reads as TGTGCCAGCAGCGTGGGGCGGTCAGGGAGGGATGAGCAGTTCTTC. This chain connects TRBV9 to TRBJ2-1, with 7 nucleotides matching TRBD2. Germline V gene data show CDR1 as SGDLS and CDR2 as YYNGEE. V shed 2 bases and J 8 bases; nucleotides not matched to a gene: 10. This CDR3 contains 15 residues.

The chain carries TRBV27 and TRBJ2-7; 7 bases agree with TRBD1. Trimming removed 5 bases from V and 3 bases from J; junction bases left unmatched: 13. Germline V gene data show CDR1 as MNHEY and CDR2 as SMNVEV (reference sequence). The CDR3 has 16 amino acids. The CDR3 DNA sequence: TGTGCCAGCAGTACCTCGGACAGGCCGAACCACTACGAGCAGTACTTC. Protein product: CASSTSDRPNHYEQYF.

The V gene is TRBV7-6, the J gene TRBJ2-7, with 12 bases identical to TRBD1. This CDR3 comprises 15 residues. J gave up 5 bases and V 4 bases, and 6 bases lay outside the gene matches. Germline values: CDR1 SGHVS, CDR2 FNYEAQ. The CDR3 protein is CASSSSGTGGHEQYF. In nucleotides, the CDR3 is TGTGCCAGCAGCTCATCCGGGACAGGGGGCCACGAGCAGTACTTC.

This chain links TRBV2 with TRBJ1-1; weak D call: TRBD1 (6 bases). Trimming stripped 7 bases from V and 4 bases from J, with 10 bases between. CDR3 length: 12 residues. The germline gives CDR1 SNHLY, CDR2 FYNNEI. In nucleotides, the CDR3 is TGTGCCAGCAATACGGACAGCACTGAAGCTTTCTTT. Translating gives CASNTDSTEAFF. Based on the CDR3 plus reference TRBV2 and TRBJ1-1, the full variable domain is EPEVTQTPSHQVTQMGQEVILRCVPISNHLYFYWYRQILGQKVEFLVSFYNNEISEKSEIFDDQFSVERPDGSNFTLKIRSTKLEDSAMYFCASNTDSTEAFFGQGTRLTVV.

The rearrangement uses TRBV5-1 and TRBJ1-2; the match to TRBD1 covers 9 bases. The CDR3 is made up of 16 amino acids. V dropped 5 bases and J dropped 6; count of bases not matched to a gene: 14. Germline-derived CDR1 and CDR2 are SGHRS and YFSETQ. The CDR3 sequence: CASSWGQGRGNNGYTF. In DNA form, the CDR3 reads TGCGCCAGCAGTTGGGGACAGGGAAGGGGGAATAATGGCTACACCTTC. The full variable domain, with the rest looked up from reference TRBV5-1 and TRBJ1-2, is KAGVTQTPRYLIKTRGQQVTLSCSPISGHRSVSWYQQTPGQGLQFLFEYFSETQRNKGNFPGRFSGRQFSNSRSEMNVSTLELGDSALYLCASSWGQGRGNNGYTFGSGTRLTVV.

The rearrangement joins TRBV27 to TRBJ2-1, with 8 bases identical to TRBD1. The CDR3 has 15 amino acids. Germline lookup yields CDR1 MNHEY and CDR2 SMNVEV (reference sequence). J gave up 5 bases and V 3 bases, and 6 bases lay outside the gene matches. The CDR3 spells CASSLGTGIHNEQFF. CDR3 in DNA: TGTGCCAGCAGTTTGGGGACAGGAATCCACAATGAGCAGTTCTTC.

This chain's CDR3 is CASSTERDTQYF. The CDR3, as DNA: TGTGCCAGTAGTACTGAGAGGGATACGCAGTATTTT. The rearrangement links TRBV19 to TRBJ2-3; no reliable D call. The germline V and J ends were trimmed by 4 bases and 6 bases, with 8 bases remaining between them. This CDR3 is built from 12 residues. Germline V gene sequence: CDR1 LNHDA, CDR2 SQIVND (reference sequence).

The CDR3 DNA sequence: TGTGCCAGCAGCTTACCCGTAAACTATGGCTACACCTTC. Its protein is CASSLPVNYGYTF. The chain links TRBV7-9 to TRBJ1-2; D is undetermined. Germline CDR1 SEHNR, CDR2 FQNEAQ (reference sequence). The CDR3 length is 13 residues. V was clipped by 2 bases and J by 2 bases, with 6 bases between them.

Points on this clone: The same CDR3 can be traced to other DNA sequences in this sample. DNA for the CDR3: TGTGCCAGCAGCTCTACAGGGCTCAACACTGAAGCTTTCTTT. As protein: CASSSTGLNTEAFF. This chain links TRBV7-9 with TRBJ1-1; D is perhaps TRBD1 (6 bases). V lost 4 bases, J lost 2 bases, and 11 bases lay in between. CDR1 and CDR2 (germline): SEHNR, FQNEAQ (reference sequence). There are 14 residues in the CDR3.

V gene TRBV11-3 combines with J gene TRBJ2-7; 8 nucleotides align to TRBD2. Germline CDR1 is SGHNT and CDR2 is YENEEA. V dropped 3 bases and J dropped 2; count of bases not matched to a gene: 15. CDR3 length: 18 amino acids. CDR3 nucleotides: TGTGCCAGCAGCTTTCCCCCCGTGAGCGGGAGTTGCCCCTACGAGCAGTACTTC. Its protein is CASSFPPVSGSCPYEQYF.

Only a few counts were recorded for this clone. V and J are TRBV4-2 and TRBJ2-7, with 12 bases that match TRBD2. V lost 5 bases, J lost 4 bases, and 9 bases stayed unmatched. Germline loops: CDR1 LGHNA, CDR2 YNFKEQ. This CDR3 has 16 amino acids. CDR3 in DNA: TGTGCCAGCAGCTCTAGACTAGCGGGAGATAGGTACGAGCAGTACTTC. This translates into CASSSRLAGDRYEQYF.

The chain is built from TRBV6-5 and TRBJ2-7, with 7 bases lining up with TRBD2. V lost 6 bases, J lost 7 bases, and 12 bases stayed unmatched. CDR3 size: 14 residues. Germline assignment: CDR1 MNHEY and CDR2 SVGAGI. CDR3 loop: CASSFSGTVGEQYF. The CDR3 coding sequence is TGTGCCAGCAGCTTCAGCGGGACCGTGGGGGAGCAGTACTTC.

This clone was detected once. Compared with germline, one end of the junction differs, possibly owing to a read error. The chain uses TRBV29-1 and TRBJ1-1, with 9 bases aligning to TRBD1. The CDR3 has 13 amino acids. Germline CDR1 SQVTM, CDR2 ANQGSEA. The CDR3 reads CSVGQGRNSEAFF. The CDR3 DNA reads TGCAGCGTCGGACAGGGGAGGAACTCTGAAGCTTTCTTT.

The rearrangement uses TRBV15 and TRBJ1-2, with D hard to call. The CDR3 length is 12 residues. Germline CDR1 and CDR2: LNHNV and YYDKDF (reference sequence). The V gene lost 3 bases and the J gene lost 3 bases, with 5 bases spanning the gap. This chain's CDR3 is CATSSLDYGYTF. CDR3 in DNA: TGTGCCACCAGCAGCCTTGACTATGGCTACACCTTC.

The J gene is TRBJ2-5, the V gene TRBV19; TRBD2 agrees at 7 bases. The CDR3 contains 13 residues. The V segment lost 4 bases and the J segment 2 bases; nucleotides outside the gene matches: 1. Germline V gene data show CDR1 as LNHDA and CDR2 as SQIVND (reference sequence). The CDR3 spells CASSRLAQETQYF. The CDR3 region has the DNA TGTGCCAGTAGTAGACTAGCTCAAGAGACCCAGTACTTC. The full variable domain, completed using reference TRBV19 and TRBJ2-5, is DGGITQSPKYLFRKEGQNVTLSCEQNLNHDAMYWYRQDPGQGLRLIYYSQIVNDFQKGDIAEGYSVSREKKESFPLTVTSAQKNPTAFYLCASSRLAQETQYFGPGTRLLVL.

A remark on this clone: Other DNA sequences within the sample encode an identical CDR3. The chain has TRBV7-2 and TRBJ1-1, with D possibly TRBD1 on 5 matching bases. V was pared by 3 bases and J by 4 bases, with 9 bases between. CDR1 SGHTA and CDR2 FQGNSA come from the germline V gene. The CDR3 spans 13 residues. CDR3 nucleotides: TGTGCCAGCAGCTTTGGGGCGCGCACTGAAGCTTTCTTT. This encodes CASSFGARTEAFF.

The rearrangement joins TRBV7-8 to TRBJ2-7; perhaps TRBD1 as D (6 bases). The CDR3 covers 11 residues. V lost 8 bases and J 3 bases, leaving 8 bases between the germline ends. The germline CDR1 and CDR2 sequences are SGHVS and FQNEAQ. The CDR3 loop is CASRGGYEQYF. The CDR3 nucleotides are TGTGCCAGCCGAGGGGGCTACGAGCAGTACTTC.